This T cell receptor (beta chain) was recovered during a study of OX40 agonist ivuxolimab in advanced cancers. Study summary: Ivuxolimab was delivered to patients intravenously every 2 weeks at doses spanning 0.01 to 10 mg/kg. Study outcomes and limitations: CD4+ T cells averaged fewer expanded clones than CD8+ T cells. Partial responders at 0.1-3.0 mg/kg had among the lowest clonal expansion.

Comment on this clone: Its antigen is unidentified.

TCRdb keeps only in-frame clones here, not all; method: immunoSEQ multiplex PCR. The sample lists some 100,000 clones; just over 90% were seen once. The CDR3 loop spans 17 amino acids. The germline V gene has CDR1 SGHNT and CDR2 YYREEE (reference sequence). The V end was cut by 4 bases, the J end by 0 bases, with 14 bases between. The material sequenced was CD4+ or CD8+ T cells sorted from blood, taken in a trial of the OX40 agonist ivuxolimab. The TCR originated in an adult with an advanced solid tumor such as melanoma, head and neck, liver or kidney cancer. The rearrangement uses TRBV5-4 and TRBJ2-6; unclear D gene. CDR3 loop: CASSTGHQSSGANVLTF. The CDR3 DNA is TGTGCCAGCAGCACGGGCCACCAGAGCTCTGGGGCCAACGTCCTGACTTTC.